The 18 T cell receptor beta chains below all came from one sample that was sequenced in a study of cytomegalovirus exposure and HLA in healthy donors. 13 Jbeta primers and 60 Vbeta primers were used for the PCR. Measured with immunoSEQ multiplex PCR; TCRdb has only the in-frame clones, and not every one. This repertoire shows 150,000 to 200,000 clones, around 81% found once; its top ten account for about 1%. Sequencing was performed on PBMCs. These receptors came from a woman in her 40s in good health and CMV-seronegative.

Note on this clone: The CDR3 end shows no conserved phenylalanine or tryptophan, and so a read error is likely. The DNA is left out, because the CDR3 cannot be placed on it with certainty; the CDR3 is given as TCRdb lists it. The genes are TRBV15 and TRBJ1-2; the table's D call, TRBD1, has no DNA check behind it. The CDR3 is 12 amino acids long, termini counted. Germline lookup yields CDR1 LNHNV and CDR2 YYDKDF (reference sequence). CDR3 sequence: CATSKSPGQGVL.

A few counts support this clone. The chain has TRBV20-1 and TRBJ2-7; no definite D call. Between the trimmed V and J ends, which lost 5 bases and 5 bases, there was a span of 10 bases. Per the germline V gene, CDR1 is DFQATT and CDR2 is SNEGSKA (reference sequence). The CDR3 extends over 11 amino acids. The chain's CDR3 is CSARIYDEQYF. DNA of the CDR3: TGCAGTGCTCGCATCTACGACGAGCAGTACTTC.

This clone came up a few times. The rearrangement links TRBV4-1 to TRBJ1-6; 7 bases map to TRBD1. Germline CDR1 MGHRA, CDR2 YSYEKL. V lost 2 bases and J lost 7; bases outside the gene matches: 5. The CDR3 contains 15 residues. The CDR3 is CASSQFGTENSPLHF. The CDR3 coding sequence is TGCGCCAGCAGCCAATTTGGGACAGAGAATTCACCCCTCCACTTT.

The chain couples TRBV6-1 to TRBJ2-7, with 11 bases matching TRBD2. CDR1 MNHNS and CDR2 SASEGT come from the germline V gene. Trimming took 4 bases from V and 0 from J; bases not matched to a gene: 2. CDR3 length equals 15 residues. The CDR3 protein is CASSGGLAVSYEQYF. CDR3 nucleotide sequence: TGTGCCAGCAGTGGGGGACTAGCGGTCTCCTACGAGCAGTACTTC.

The chain is built from TRBV5-1 and TRBJ2-3; the match to TRBD1 covers 8 bases. Germline CDR1 and CDR2: SGHRS and YFSETQ. With V trimmed by 0 bases and J by 2 bases, 2 bases remained unmatched. The CDR3 extends over 15 amino acids. CDR3 bases: TGCGCCAGCAGCTTGGGACAGGGGTACACAGATACGCAGTATTTT. Protein: CASSLGQGYTDTQYF.

This chain uses TRBV5-1 with TRBJ1-2; TRBD1 is a possible D gene (5 bases). The length of the CDR3 is 15 residues. CDR1 is SGHRS and CDR2 is YFSETQ in the germline V gene. Trimming stripped 1 base from V and 2 bases from J, with 12 bases between. DNA of the CDR3: TGCGCCAGCAGCTTGAGTCCGACAGAGAACTATGGCTACACCTTC. This sequence encodes CASSLSPTENYGYTF. Full variable domain (outside the CDR3, taken from reference TRBV5-1 and TRBJ1-2): KAGVTQTPRYLIKTRGQQVTLSCSPISGHRSVSWYQQTPGQGLQFLFEYFSETQRNKGNFPGRFSGRQFSNSRSEMNVSTLELGDSALYLCASSLSPTENYGYTFGSGTRLTVV.

In this sample, this clone turned up once. The chain uses TRBV5-4 and TRBJ2-5, with a weak D call TRBD1 (7 bases). The CDR3 totals 15 residues. Looked up from germline, CDR1 is SGHNT and CDR2 is YYREEE (reference sequence). Trimming removed 2 bases at V and 5 bases at J, with 16 bases between. CDR3 bases: TGTGCCAGCAGCTTACCCAGGGGGGAGTCGGAGACCCAGTACTTC. The encoded protein is CASSLPRGESETQYF.

The table lists this clone with a few counts. The V call is TRBV6-6, the J call TRBJ1-5; D remains ambiguous. CDR3 length: 13 residues. The V gene lost 7 bases and the J gene lost 3 bases, with 10 bases spanning the gap. The V gene's germline CDR1 is MNHNY and CDR2 SVGAGI (reference sequence). The CDR3 loop is CASMRVNNQPQHF. DNA of the CDR3: TGTGCCAGCATGCGGGTGAACAATCAGCCCCAGCATTTT.

The chain has TRBV30 and TRBJ2-3; 7 bases are a match to TRBD2. CDR3 length equals 16 residues. Trimming cost V 5 bases and J 3 bases; bases outside gene matches: 14. CDR1 and CDR2 from the germline V gene are GTSNPN and SVGIG (reference sequence). Here the CDR3 DNA reads TGTGCCTGGGGACGGGGAGGGGTTGTAGGTACAGATACGCAGTATTTT. Translation: CAWGRGGVVGTDTQYF.

This chain uses TRBV19 with TRBJ1-1; no clear D. V was shortened by 4 bases and J by 10 bases, with 22 bases between the two germline ends. Germline V CDR1 and CDR2: LNHDA, SQIVND (reference sequence). The CDR3 loop spans 15 amino acids. CDR3 in DNA: TGTGCCAGTAGTACCCCGGGCAGGCTCGAAGGGAGAGCTTTCTTT. Protein sequence: CASSTPGRLEGRAFF.

This chain links TRBV5-1 with TRBJ1-1; tentative D call: TRBD1 (5 bases). Trimming removed 4 bases at V and 5 bases at J, with 15 bases between. The CDR3 contains 14 residues. Germline V gene lookup returns CDR1 SGHRS and CDR2 YFSETQ. The CDR3 sequence is CASSPPGLETEAFF. DNA for the CDR3: TGCGCCAGCAGCCCGCCGGGACTTGAGACTGAAGCTTTCTTT.

The V and J genes are TRBV6-6 and TRBJ2-7, with D possibly matching TRBD2 (5 bases). The V gene lost 5 bases and the J gene lost 1 base, with 9 bases spanning the gap. Per germline, CDR1 MNHNY and CDR2 SVGAGI (reference sequence). This CDR3 has 13 amino acids. The DNA for the CDR3 is TGTGCCAGCAGTAAACTAGGATCCTACGAGCAGTACTTC. Its translation: CASSKLGSYEQYF.

V gene TRBV11-3 combines with J gene TRBJ1-4, with a possible D match to TRBD1 (6 bases). With 3 bases removed from V and 2 bases from J, the gap between germline ends came to 13 bases. This CDR3 spans 16 amino acids. Germline V gene lookup returns CDR1 SGHNT and CDR2 YENEEA. The CDR3: CASSFAGAGTNEKLFF. CDR3 DNA sequence: TGTGCCAGCAGCTTTGCAGGGGCCGGGACTAATGAAAAACTGTTTTTT.

The V gene is TRBV30, the J gene TRBJ2-2; 11 positions match TRBD2. CDR1 is GTSNPN, CDR2 SVGIG, per germline (reference sequence). J gave up 4 bases and V 2 bases, and 3 bases lay outside the gene matches. This CDR3 is built from 15 residues. The CDR3 loop reads CAWSYSGRATGELFF. The DNA for the CDR3 is TGTGCCTGGAGTTATAGCGGGAGGGCCACCGGGGAGCTGTTTTTT.

The chain is built from TRBV7-9 and TRBJ2-3, with 14 bases identical to TRBD2. Germline V lookup: CDR1 SEHNR, CDR2 FQNEAQ (reference sequence). This CDR3 is 17 amino acids long. Unmatched junction bases numbered 3, after V lost 1 base and J lost 3 bases. In nucleotides, the CDR3 is TGTGCCAGCAGCTTAGGAGGGACTAGCGGGAGAACAGATACGCAGTATTTT. Encoded protein: CASSLGGTSGRTDTQYF.

The chain is built from TRBV5-6 and TRBJ1-2; 9 bases match TRBD1. CDR3 length: 14 residues. Germline-derived CDR1 and CDR2 are SGHDT and YYEEEE. Trimming cost V 5 bases and J 8 bases; bases outside gene matches: 10. This CDR3 is CASSWPSGTGGYTF. The CDR3 nucleotides are TGTGCCAGCAGTTGGCCTTCGGGGACAGGGGGCTACACCTTC.

V and J are TRBV19 and TRBJ2-7; D gene unclear. Germline values: CDR1 LNHDA, CDR2 SQIVND (reference sequence). CDR3 size: 14 residues. Trimming shortened V by 3 bases and J by 2 bases, and 11 bases separated the two germline ends. CDR3 region: CASSILGDAYEQYF. Here the CDR3 DNA reads TGTGCCAGTAGTATCTTGGGCGACGCCTACGAGCAGTACTTC.

The chain is built from TRBV28 and TRBJ2-5; TRBD2 matches 16 bases. This CDR3 is 19 amino acids long. Germline values: CDR1 MDHEN, CDR2 SYDVKM. V trimming: 6 bases; J trimming: 3 bases; junction bases outside the gene matches: 13. The CDR3 region is CASRGLNGTSGRAEETQYF. DNA for the CDR3: TGTGCCAGCAGGGGACTTAACGGGACTAGCGGGAGGGCGGAAGAGACCCAGTACTTC.